This TCR beta chain was sequenced in a study of T cells after yellow fever vaccination. Points from the study as a whole: Reappearance after the booster was seen for most primary-vaccination clones, at roughly 96% CD4 and roughly 90% CD8. Researchers report a weaker secondary response that nonetheless peaked faster, day 5 versus 15. There was a possibility that FACS-sorted repertoires contained abundant clonotypes contaminating from the bulk population.

On this clonotype: Its antigen is undetermined.

The CDR3 is made up of 15 amino acids. V trimming: 4 bases; J trimming: 7 bases; junction bases outside the gene matches: 10. CDR1 is SGHRS and CDR2 is YFSETQ in the germline V gene. In making TCR cDNA, 5'RACE template switching added a universal primer site and UMIs to it. TCRdb re-called the 5' RACE reads through MiXCR, storing one row per CDR3 protein. This sample has 300,000 or so distinct CDR3 sequences, with 8.7% found just once. The sequence was obtained from a man between 18 and 29 years old who received the YFV17D yellow fever vaccine. Sequenced here: CD4+ T cells sorted from PBMCs, sampled 5 days after the yellow fever booster vaccination. The chain recombines TRBV5-1 with TRBJ1-2; 10 bases fit TRBD1. CDR3 in DNA: TGCGCCAGCAGCCGTGGGACAGGGGATAGCTCTGGCTACACCTTC. Amino acid sequence: CASSRGTGDSSGYTF.